This T cell receptor (beta chain) was identified in a study of shared clonotypes between healthy human individuals. The CDR3 covers 13 residues. Germline CDR1 is SGDLS and CDR2 is YYNGEE. V dropped 6 bases and J dropped 0 bases, with 8 bases sitting between them. CD8 cells regarded as naive lacked CD45RO, were positively chosen for CCR7, and omitted terminally differentiated effector memory CD45RA+ cells. The data were produced by immunoSEQ multiplex PCR, yet TCRdb's version contains in-frame clones alone and is incomplete. In the table there are millions of clones, roughly 91% of which are singletons.

This TCR came from a man younger than 30 in good health. Some clones in this sample may be carry-over from other donors' samples. The J gene is TRBJ2-3, the V gene TRBV9; the D is unclear. The sample was naive CD8+ T cells from PBMCs. The CDR3 is CASTVGSTDTQYF. For the CDR3, the DNA is TGTGCCAGCACCGTGGGAAGCACAGATACGCAGTATTTT.